Included here is one T cell receptor beta chain sequence, with context. This sample was taken from a study of shared clonotypes between healthy human individuals. The assay was run at deep level. Using immunoSEQ multiplex PCR, the repertoire was profiled, and TCRdb retains in-frame clones only, with some absent. Of over 2,000,000 clones in the sample, just over 90% were seen once. Naive-designated CD8 cells lacked CD45RO, were positively enriched for CCR7, and omitted terminally differentiated effector memory CD45RA+ cells. Per germline, CDR1 SGHDN and CDR2 FVKESK. The CDR3 contains 17 residues. J gave up 5 bases and V 4 bases, and 15 bases lay outside the gene matches.

V is TRBV14 and J is TRBJ2-3; 7 bases are shared with TRBD2. The TCR originated in a man younger than 30 in good health. Some clones in this sample may be carry-over from other donors' samples. The sequencing input was naive CD8+ T cells from PBMCs. CDR3 coding DNA: TGTGCCAGCAGCCCCAGGGCGGGAGCCCCTCCGGGAGATACGCAGTATTTT. Translated: CASSPRAGAPPGDTQYF.